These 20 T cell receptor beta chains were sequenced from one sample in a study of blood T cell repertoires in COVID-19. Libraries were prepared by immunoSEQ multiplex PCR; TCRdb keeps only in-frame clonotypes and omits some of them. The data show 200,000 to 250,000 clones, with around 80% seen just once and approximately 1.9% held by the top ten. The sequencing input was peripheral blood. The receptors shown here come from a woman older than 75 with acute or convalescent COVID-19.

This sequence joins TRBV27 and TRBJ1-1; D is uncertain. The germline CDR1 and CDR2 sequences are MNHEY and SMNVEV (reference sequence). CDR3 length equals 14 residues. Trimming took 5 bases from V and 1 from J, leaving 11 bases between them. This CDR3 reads CASSPLVANTEAFF. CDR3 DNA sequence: TGTGCCAGCAGTCCCTTAGTTGCGAACACTGAAGCTTTCTTT.

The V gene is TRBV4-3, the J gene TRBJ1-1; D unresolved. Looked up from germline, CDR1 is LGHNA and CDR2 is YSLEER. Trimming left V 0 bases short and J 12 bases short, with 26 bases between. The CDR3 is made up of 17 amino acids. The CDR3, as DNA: TGCGCCAGCAGCCAAGATCGTCCGGCGCCGGGCGGTGGAGGACCTTTCTTT. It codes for CASSQDRPAPGGGGPFF.

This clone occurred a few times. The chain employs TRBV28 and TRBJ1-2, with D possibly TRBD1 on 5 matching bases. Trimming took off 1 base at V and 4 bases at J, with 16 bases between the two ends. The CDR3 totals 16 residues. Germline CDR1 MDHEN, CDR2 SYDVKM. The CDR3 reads CASSLSSGRAGYGYTF. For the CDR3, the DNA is TGTGCCAGCAGTTTATCGTCGGGCAGGGCTGGCTATGGCTACACCTTC.

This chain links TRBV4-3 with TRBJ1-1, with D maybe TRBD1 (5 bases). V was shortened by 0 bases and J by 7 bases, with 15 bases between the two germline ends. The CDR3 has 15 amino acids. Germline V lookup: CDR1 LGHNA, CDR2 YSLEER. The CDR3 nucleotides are TGCGCCAGCAGCCAAGAGAGTTGGGGGGTTAATGAAGCTTTCTTT. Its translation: CASSQESWGVNEAFF.

The CDR3 loop is CASSQRLADLGEQYF. Written as DNA, the CDR3 is TGTGCCAGCAGCCAGCGACTAGCGGACCTGGGGGAGCAGTACTTC. The chain is built from TRBV3-1 (or the pseudogene TRBV3-2) and TRBJ2-7, with TRBD2 identical over 9 bases. CDR1 is LGHDT, CDR2 YNNKEL, per germline (reference sequence). The CDR3 totals 15 residues. V lost 3 bases, J lost 7 bases, and 10 bases stayed unmatched.

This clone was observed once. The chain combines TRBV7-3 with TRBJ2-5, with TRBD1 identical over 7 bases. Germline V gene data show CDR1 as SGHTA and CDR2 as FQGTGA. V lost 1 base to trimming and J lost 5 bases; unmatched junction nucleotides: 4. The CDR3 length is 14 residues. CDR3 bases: TGTGCCAGCAGCTTAAGTGCCAGGGGGGAGACCCAGTACTTC. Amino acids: CASSLSARGETQYF.

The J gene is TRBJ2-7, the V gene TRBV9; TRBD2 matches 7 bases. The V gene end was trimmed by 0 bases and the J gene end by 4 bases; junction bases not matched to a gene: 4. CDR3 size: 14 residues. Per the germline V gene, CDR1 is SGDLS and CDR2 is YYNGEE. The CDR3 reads CASSVGNGRYEQYF. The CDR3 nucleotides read TGTGCCAGCAGCGTAGGGAACGGGAGGTACGAGCAGTACTTC.

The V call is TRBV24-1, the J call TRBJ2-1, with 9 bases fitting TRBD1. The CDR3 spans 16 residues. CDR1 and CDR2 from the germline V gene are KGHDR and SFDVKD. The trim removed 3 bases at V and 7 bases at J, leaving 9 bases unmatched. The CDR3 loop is CATSDAPGTGSNEQFF. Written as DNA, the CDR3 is TGTGCCACCAGTGATGCCCCCGGGACAGGGAGTAATGAGCAGTTCTTC.

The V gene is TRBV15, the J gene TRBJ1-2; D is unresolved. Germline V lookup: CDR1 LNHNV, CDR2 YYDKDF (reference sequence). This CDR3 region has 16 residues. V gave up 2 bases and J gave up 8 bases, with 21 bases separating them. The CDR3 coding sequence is TGTGCCACCAGCAGACCGGGAACTTCAGTCAACCGAGGCTACACCTTC. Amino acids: CATSRPGTSVNRGYTF. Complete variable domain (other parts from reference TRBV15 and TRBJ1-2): DAMVIQNPRYQVTQFGKPVTLSCSQTLNHNVMYWYQQKSSQAPKLLFHYYDKDFNNEADTPDNFQSRRPNTSFCFLDIRSPGLGDTAMYLCATSRPGTSVNRGYTFGSGTRLTVV.

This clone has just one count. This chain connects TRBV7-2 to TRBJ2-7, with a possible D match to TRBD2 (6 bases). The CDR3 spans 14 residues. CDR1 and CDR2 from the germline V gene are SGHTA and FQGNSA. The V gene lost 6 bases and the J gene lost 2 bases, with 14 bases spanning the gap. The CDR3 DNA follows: TGTGCCAGCAGGGTTTCAGGAGGGCCCTACGAGCAGTACTTC. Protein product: CASRVSGGPYEQYF.

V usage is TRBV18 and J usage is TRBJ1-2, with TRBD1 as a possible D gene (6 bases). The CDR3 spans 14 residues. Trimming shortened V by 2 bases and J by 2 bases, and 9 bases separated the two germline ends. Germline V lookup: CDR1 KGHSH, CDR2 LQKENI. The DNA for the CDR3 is TGTGCCAGCTCACCAGCAGGGGAAAACTATGGCTACACCTTC. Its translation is CASSPAGENYGYTF.

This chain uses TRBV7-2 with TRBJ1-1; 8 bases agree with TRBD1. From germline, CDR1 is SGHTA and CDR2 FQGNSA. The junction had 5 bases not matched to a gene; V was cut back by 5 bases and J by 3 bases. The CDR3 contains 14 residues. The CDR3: CASSRTGSDTEAFF. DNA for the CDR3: TGTGCCAGCAGCCGGACAGGGTCGGACACTGAAGCTTTCTTT.

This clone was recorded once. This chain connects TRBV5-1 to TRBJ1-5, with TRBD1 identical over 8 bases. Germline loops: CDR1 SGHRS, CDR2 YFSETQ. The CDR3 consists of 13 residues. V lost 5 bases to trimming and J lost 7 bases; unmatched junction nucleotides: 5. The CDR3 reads CASSYGQGQPQHF. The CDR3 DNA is TGCGCCAGCAGTTACGGACAGGGACAGCCCCAGCATTTT.

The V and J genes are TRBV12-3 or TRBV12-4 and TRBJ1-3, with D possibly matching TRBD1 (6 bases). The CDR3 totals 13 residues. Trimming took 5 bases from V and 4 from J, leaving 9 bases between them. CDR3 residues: CASSRGNGNTIYF. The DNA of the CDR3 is TGTGCCAGCAGTAGGGGGAACGGAAACACCATATATTTT.

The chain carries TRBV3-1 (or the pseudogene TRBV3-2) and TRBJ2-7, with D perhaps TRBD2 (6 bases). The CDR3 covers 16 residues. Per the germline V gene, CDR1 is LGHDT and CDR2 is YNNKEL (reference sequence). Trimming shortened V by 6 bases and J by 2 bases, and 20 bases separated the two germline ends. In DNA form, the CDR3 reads TGTGCCAGCAGTTTAGTTGGAGGGAGAGGTACCTACGAGCAGTACTTC. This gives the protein CASSLVGGRGTYEQYF.

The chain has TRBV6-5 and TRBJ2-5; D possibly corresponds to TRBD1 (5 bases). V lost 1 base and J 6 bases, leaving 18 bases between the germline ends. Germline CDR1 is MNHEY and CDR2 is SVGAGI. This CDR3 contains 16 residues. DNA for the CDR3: TGTGCCAGCAGTTACTATCAGGGTACACAAAGTAAGACCCAGTACTTC. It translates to CASSYYQGTQSKTQYF.

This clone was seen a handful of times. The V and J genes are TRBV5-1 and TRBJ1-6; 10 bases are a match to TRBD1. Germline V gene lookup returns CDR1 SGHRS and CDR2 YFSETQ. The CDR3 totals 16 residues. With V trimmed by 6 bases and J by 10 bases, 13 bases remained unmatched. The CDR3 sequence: CASTLTPGQGISPLHF. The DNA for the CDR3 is TGCGCCAGCACCCTGACTCCGGGACAGGGGATCTCACCCCTCCACTTT. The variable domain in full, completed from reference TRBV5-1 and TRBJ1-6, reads KAGVTQTPRYLIKTRGQQVTLSCSPISGHRSVSWYQQTPGQGLQFLFEYFSETQRNKGNFPGRFSGRQFSNSRSEMNVSTLELGDSALYLCASTLTPGQGISPLHFGNGTRLTVT.

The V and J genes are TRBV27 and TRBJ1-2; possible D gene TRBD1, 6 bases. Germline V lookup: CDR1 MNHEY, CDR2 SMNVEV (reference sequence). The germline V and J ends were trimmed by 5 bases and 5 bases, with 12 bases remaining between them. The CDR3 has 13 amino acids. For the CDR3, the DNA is TGTGCCAGCAGTGGGAATACAGGGTATGGCTACACCTTC. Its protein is CASSGNTGYGYTF.

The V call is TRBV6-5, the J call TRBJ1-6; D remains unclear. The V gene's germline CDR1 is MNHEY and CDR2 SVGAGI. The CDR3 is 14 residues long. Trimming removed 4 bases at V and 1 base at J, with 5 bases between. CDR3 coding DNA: TGTGCCAGCAGTTCGGGTTCCTATAATTCACCCCTCCACTTT. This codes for CASSSGSYNSPLHF.

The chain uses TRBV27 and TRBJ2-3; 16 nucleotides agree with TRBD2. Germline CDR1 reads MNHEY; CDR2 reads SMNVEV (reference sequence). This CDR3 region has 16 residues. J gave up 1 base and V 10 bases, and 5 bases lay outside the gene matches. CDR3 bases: TGTGCCACCGGGACTAGCGGGAGGGGGGGCACAGATACGCAGTATTTT. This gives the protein CATGTSGRGGTDTQYF.